This T cell receptor beta chain is drawn from a study of blood T cell repertoires in COVID-19. Study information: Sources were T cells, B-cell-depleted T cells, or PBMCs; the material itself was cDNA or gDNA.

Data came from immunoSEQ multiplex PCR; TCRdb stores just in-frame clones and leaves some out. The sample lists some 270,000 clones, 89% occurring once. CDR1 and CDR2 from the germline V gene are GTSNPN and SVGIG (reference sequence). V shed 3 bases and J shed 0 bases, with 12 bases lying between them. CDR3 length: 15 amino acids. The chain employs TRBV30 and TRBJ1-3; tentatively, D is TRBD1 (6 bases). The sequencing input was PBMCs or T cells enriched from blood (not recorded which). The clonotype comes from a woman between 40 and 50 years old who had recovered from COVID-19. The CDR3 DNA reads TGTGCCTGGAGGGAGGTAGGGGGCTCTGGAAACACCATATATTTT. This gives the protein CAWREVGGSGNTIYF.